These T cell receptor beta chains were read from a single sample in a study of T cell repertoires in cytomegalovirus infection. TCRdb reprocessed the reads with MiXCR, giving one entry per CDR3 protein. The data contain fewer than 550,000 distinct CDR3 sequences, 11% of them seen just once; the ten biggest clones take up 9.5% to 13%. The sample was PBMCs. The receptors derive from a human donor in good health (CMV status not recorded). Some clones in this sample may be carry-over from other donors' samples. CDR3s include the opening cysteine and the closing phenylalanine or tryptophan. Rows may omit the clone size; those that give it use once, few, many or a size class.

len	abundance	v_gene	CDR3aa
14	once	TRBV2	CASSEGLTGNEQFF
14	many	TRBV28	CASTPRGGRHEQYF
18	once	TRBV5-1	CASSSLNPGQGGTGELFF
14	many	TRBV6-1	CASSDKVPNEKLFF
15	many	TRBV27	CASSLLGLAGNEQFF
14	NA	TRBV15	CATSRVPRDTEAFF
16	many	TRBV5-4	CASSLGLAGDVDTQYF
13	many	TRBV5-4	CASSAGVNTEAFF
17	many	TRBV27	CASSSSLAGVPTGELFF
15	few	TRBV4-2	CASSQYEGVRVEQYF
13	many	TRBV7-8	CASSQTGSYEQYF
15	many	TRBV7-2	CATQGAGSFNSPLHF
13	many	TRBV7-2	CASSLISWNEQFF
12	many	TRBV7-9	CASSPIFSEQYF
15	many	TRBV20-1	CSARDTRSPGAGYTF
16	NA	TRBV18	CASSPLGGSSYNEQIF
17	many	TRBV6-1	CASSVGLAGGPQGEQFF
14	NA	TRBV20-1	CSAGGQGAVGEQYF